The 11 T cell receptor beta chains below all came from one sample that was sequenced in a study of cytomegalovirus exposure and HLA in healthy donors. The PCR contained 60 Vbeta and 13 Jbeta primers. This table comes from immunoSEQ multiplex PCR, and its TCRdb copy is limited to in-frame clones, with some not included. The sample shows some 170,000 clones, approximately 85% of them seen only once. Sequenced input: PBMCs. The receptors here all came from a middle-aged man in good health and CMV-seropositive.

This clone was picked up one time. V gene TRBV5-1 combines with J gene TRBJ2-7; possibly TRBD2 for D (6 bases). This CDR3 is built from 16 residues. V lost 6 bases to trimming and J lost 4 bases, with 23 bases between them. From germline, CDR1 is SGHRS and CDR2 YFSETQ. The CDR3 DNA reads as TGCGCCAGCACCCGGGGGAACTCTGGAGGTATATACGAGCAGTACTTC. Encoded protein: CASTRGNSGGIYEQYF.

The chain is built from TRBV6-7 and TRBJ2-7; D is ambiguous. TRBV6-7 is annotated as an ORF whose role is uncertain. V lost 0 bases to trimming and J lost 2 bases, with 14 bases between them. CDR3 length: 16 residues. The CDR3 loop reads CASSYSLSSLTYEQYF. The CDR3 DNA is TGTGCCAGCAGTTACTCGCTGTCCAGTTTAACCTACGAGCAGTACTTC.

The chain is built from TRBV6-1 and TRBJ2-7; D might be TRBD1 (6 bases). The CDR3 length is 14 residues. V was cut by 10 bases and J by 0 bases, with 16 bases left in between. CDR1 is MNHNS and CDR2 is SASEGT in the germline V gene. The CDR3 region is CATTTGYSSYEQYF. In DNA, the CDR3 is TGTGCCACCACTACAGGGTATAGCTCCTACGAGCAGTACTTC.

This clone is a singleton in its sample. The DNA is omitted, as the CDR3 cannot be located on it reliably, and the CDR3 follows TCRdb's listing. The V and J genes are TRBV5-1 and TRBJ2-5; the table calls TRBD2, which could not be checked here. The V gene's germline CDR1 is SGHRS and CDR2 YFSETQ. The CDR3 numbers 15 amino acids, ends counted. The CDR3 loop reads CASSLPTSFLETQYF.

As for this clone: Within the sample, other DNA sequences also encode this same CDR3. The chain carries TRBV28 and TRBJ1-2; D might be TRBD1 (5 bases). The CDR3 runs to 13 residues. Trimming took 2 bases from V and 4 from J, leaving 8 bases between them. Germline loops: CDR1 MDHEN, CDR2 SYDVKM. The CDR3 DNA follows: TGTGCCAGCAGTTTACGGGGGAGCTATGGCTACACCTTC. It specifies CASSLRGSYGYTF.

This sequence joins TRBV11-2 and TRBJ2-7; D is perhaps TRBD1 (5 bases). CDR3 size: 13 residues. Germline values: CDR1 SGHAT, CDR2 FQNNGV. Trimming removed 7 bases at V and 6 bases at J, with 16 bases between. This CDR3 is CASNPTGSGEQYF. The CDR3 region has the DNA TGTGCCAGCAATCCCACAGGATCGGGCGAGCAGTACTTC.

This clone was seen a few times. The chain joins TRBV9 to TRBJ2-3; maybe TRBD2 (6 bases). Germline loops: CDR1 SGDLS, CDR2 YYNGEE. V was pared by 0 bases and J by 2 bases, with 16 bases between. This CDR3 contains 17 residues. The CDR3 protein is CASSVAYGTGATDTQYF. CDR3 nucleotides: TGTGCCAGCAGCGTAGCTTACGGGACGGGAGCCACAGATACGCAGTATTTT. The full variable domain, completed using reference TRBV9 and TRBJ2-3, is DSGVTQTPKHLITATGQRVTLRCSPRSGDLSVYWYQQSLDQGLQFLIQYYNGEERAKGNILERFSAQQFPDLHSELNLSSLELGDSALYFCASSVAYGTGATDTQYFGPGTRLTVL.

V and J are TRBV5-1 and TRBJ2-6; the match to TRBD1 covers 7 bases. CDR1 is SGHRS, CDR2 YFSETQ, per germline. After removal of 3 bases from V and 0 bases from J, the junction contained 6 bases not matched to a gene. The CDR3 is 17 residues long. This CDR3 is CASSSGQASSGANVLTF. CDR3 sequence (DNA): TGCGCCAGCAGCTCCGGACAGGCTAGCTCTGGGGCCAACGTCCTGACTTTC.

The V call is TRBV27, the J call TRBJ2-5, with 7 bases that match TRBD2. From germline, CDR1 is MNHEY and CDR2 SMNVEV (reference sequence). The CDR3 runs to 14 residues. Losses at the gene ends were 5 bases for V and 5 bases for J; bases not matched to a gene: 8. The CDR3 sequence is CASSVFASGETQYF. Here the CDR3 DNA reads TGTGCCAGCAGTGTGTTCGCTAGCGGTGAGACCCAGTACTTC.

This clone showed up just a few times. DNA of the CDR3: TGTGCCAGCAGTGCACAGGGAGAAACTGAAGCTTTCTTT. Translated, it gives CASSAQGETEAFF. V usage is TRBV6-6 and J usage is TRBJ1-1; tentatively, D is TRBD1 (6 bases). Trimming left V 5 bases short and J 5 bases short, with 12 bases between. The CDR3 runs 13 residues. CDR1 MNHNY and CDR2 SVGAGI come from the germline V gene (reference sequence).

The chain combines TRBV9 with TRBJ1-6; D call uncertain. The CDR3 length is 14 residues. CDR1 SGDLS and CDR2 YYNGEE come from the germline V gene. V shed 1 base and J shed 2 bases, with 4 bases lying between them. Here the CDR3 reads CASSVNTYNSPLHF. As DNA, the CDR3 is TGTGCCAGCAGCGTAAACACCTATAATTCACCCCTCCACTTT.